These T cell receptor beta chains were read from a single sample in a study of shared clonotypes between healthy human individuals. Assay: immunoSEQ multiplex PCR; the TCRdb copy retains only in-frame clones and omits some. Among 550,000 to 700,000 clones listed, around three quarters were seen once. Input material: memory CD4+ T cells sorted from blood. These receptors all come from a woman in her 30s in good health. The CDR3 runs from the conserved cysteine through the conserved F or W. Each record gives: J gene, D gene, V gene, CDR3 protein, CDR3 DNA. A D gene is named only where the DNA matches it firmly.

>TRBJ1-1|NA|TRBV10-3
CAISRLGTEAFF
TGTGCCATCAGTAGGTTGGGCACTGAAGCTTTCTTT
>TRBJ2-5|NA|TRBV7-2
CASSPSRGPGTQYF
TGTGCCAGCAGCCCATCACGTGGGCCGGGAACCCAGTACTTC
>TRBJ2-5|NA|TRBV6-1
CASRGDGETQYF
TGTGCCAGCAGAGGGGACGGGGAGACCCAGTACTTC
>TRBJ2-2|TRBD1|TRBV10-1
CASRPGQGTNTGELFF
TGCGCCAGCAGACCCGGACAGGGTACGAACACCGGGGAGCTGTTTTTT
>TRBJ1-3|NA|TRBV27
CASSLSGGDTIYF
TGTGCCAGCAGTTTATCCGGGGGCGACACCATATATTTT
>TRBJ1-1|NA|TRBV7-8
CASSSLPGHLNTEAFF
TGTGCCAGCAGCTCGTTACCGGGACATCTGAACACTGAAGCTTTCTTT
>TRBJ2-2|TRBD2|TRBV2
CASGRTSGTLGGAGELFF
TGTGCCAGCGGGAGGACTAGCGGGACCCTAGGGGGGGCCGGGGAGCTGTTTTTT
>TRBJ2-7|TRBD2|TRBV11-2
CASSLASGSYEQYF
TGTGCCAGCAGCTTGGCTAGCGGTTCCTACGAGCAGTACTTC
>TRBJ1-2|NA|TRBV6-1
CASSQFYGYTF
TGTGCCAGCAGCCAGTTCTATGGCTACACCTTC
>TRBJ2-5|NA|TRBV9
CASSVGGEETQYF
TGTGCCAGCAGCGTAGGAGGCGAGGAGACCCAGTACTTC
>TRBJ2-7|NA|TRBV28
CASSFQRAYEQYF
TGTGCCAGCAGTTTCCAGAGAGCCTACGAGCAGTACTTC
>TRBJ2-7|TRBD2|TRBV7-9
CASKRAGESLEQYF
TGTGCCAGCAAGCGGGCGGGGGAGTCGTTGGAGCAGTACTTC
>TRBJ1-3|NA|TRBV10-2
CASEGNSGNTIYF
TGCGCCTCCGAAGGTAACTCTGGAAACACCATATATTTT
>TRBJ2-5|TRBD1|TRBV9
CASSANTGAPQETQYF
TGTGCCAGCAGCGCGAACACAGGGGCTCCCCAAGAGACCCAGTACTTC
>TRBJ1-2|NA|TRBV9
CASSAGQSRYGYTF
TGTGCCAGCAGCGCCGGACAGAGCCGCTATGGCTACACCTTC